These 25 T cell receptor beta chains share one sample of origin, sequenced in a study of blood T cell repertoires in COVID-19. Here immunoSEQ multiplex PCR was the method, and the copy in TCRdb shows in-frame clones only, minus some. This table has about 100,000 clones, more than 65% appearing once. Sequencing was performed on peripheral blood. These receptor sequences come from a man in his 70s with active or convalescent COVID-19.

This clone came up once. The CDR3: CASSLGPTGSSSYNSPLHF. As DNA, the CDR3 is TGTGCCAGCAGCTTAGGTCCTACAGGGTCCAGCTCCTATAATTCACCCCTCCACTTT. This chain connects TRBV7-2 to TRBJ1-6, with D maybe TRBD1 (6 bases). V dropped 1 base and J dropped 0 bases, with 16 bases sitting between them. CDR1 and CDR2 from the germline V gene are SGHTA and FQGNSA. The CDR3 runs to 19 residues.

The chain couples TRBV4-2 to TRBJ2-5, with 8 bases matching TRBD1. CDR3 length equals 16 residues. CDR1 is LGHNA and CDR2 is YNFKEQ in the germline V gene. Trimming removed 4 bases from V and 1 base from J; junction bases left unmatched: 8. The CDR3 here is CASSPRQGRFQETQYF. DNA of the CDR3: TGTGCCAGCAGCCCAAGACAGGGGCGATTCCAAGAGACCCAGTACTTC.

This rearrangement joins TRBV18 to TRBJ2-1; 9 nucleotides match TRBD2. The CDR3 loop spans 15 amino acids. CDR1 is KGHSH, CDR2 LQKENI, per germline. J gave up 4 bases and V 3 bases, and 4 bases lay outside the gene matches. The CDR3 sequence: CASSPSSGDYNEQFF. In DNA form, the CDR3 reads TGTGCCAGCTCACCTTCTAGCGGGGATTACAATGAGCAGTTCTTC.

This clone has a handful of counts. The chain combines TRBV21-1 with TRBJ2-1; the table names TRBD2, a call not compared with the DNA. TRBV21-1 is described as a pseudogene. CDR3 length: 17 amino acids. The CDR3 DNA is TGTGCCAGCAGCAAAGCGCGAGGCGGGACCGGCCTCGATGAGCAGTTCTTC. Translated, it gives CASSKARGGTGLDEQFF.

This clone occurred a few times. J is TRBJ1-1 and V is TRBV4-1; D perhaps matches TRBD1 (5 bases). This CDR3 has 14 residues. CDR1 MGHRA and CDR2 YSYEKL come from the germline V gene. V lost 2 bases and J lost 3, with 10 bases in between. The CDR3 coding sequence is TGCGCCAGCAGCCAACGGGTCAGGGACACTGAAGCTTTCTTT. It translates to CASSQRVRDTEAFF.

The chain joins TRBV4-1 to TRBJ1-1; a possible D gene is TRBD1 (5 bases). The CDR3 consists of 14 residues. V dropped 4 bases and J dropped 5 bases, with 14 bases sitting between them. Germline CDR1 is MGHRA and CDR2 is YSYEKL. The CDR3 DNA is TGCGCCAGCAGCCTCACGGGAGGGGTTACTGAAGCTTTCTTT. Residues: CASSLTGGVTEAFF.

This clone was seen only once. The V and J genes are TRBV6-5 and TRBJ1-1; 8 bases agree with TRBD1. The V gene end was trimmed by 6 bases and the J gene end by 5 bases; junction bases not matched to a gene: 5. This CDR3 contains 13 residues. The germline CDR1 and CDR2 sequences are MNHEY and SVGAGI. CDR3 protein: CASRDRAFTEAFF. The CDR3 nucleotides are TGTGCCAGCAGGGACAGGGCGTTTACTGAAGCTTTCTTT.

The rearrangement uses TRBV6-2 or TRBV6-3 and TRBJ1-6; D gene ambiguous. CDR1 and CDR2 from the germline V gene are MNHEY and SVGEGT. There are 12 residues in the CDR3. The V and J ends lost 6 bases and 11 bases respectively, with 11 bases between them. In DNA, the CDR3 is TGTGCCAGCAGCCCCAGGTGGCCACCCCTCCACTTT. Protein product: CASSPRWPPLHF.

The rearrangement links TRBV7-2 to TRBJ2-1; 13 nucleotides line up with TRBD2. V shed 5 bases, J shed 5 bases, and the junction held 6 bases outside the gene matches. This CDR3 has 16 amino acids. The V gene's germline CDR1 is SGHTA and CDR2 FQGNSA. The chain's CDR3 is CASSLQLAGGDNEQFF. CDR3 DNA: TGTGCCAGCAGCCTACAACTAGCGGGGGGGGACAATGAGCAGTTCTTC.

The chain is built from TRBV29-1 and TRBJ2-7, with D perhaps matching TRBD2 (6 bases). The CDR3 loop spans 13 amino acids. Deletions cut 5 bases from V and 2 bases from J, with 13 bases between. Germline lookup yields CDR1 SQVTM and CDR2 ANQGSEA. The CDR3 nucleotides are TGCAGCGTTTACCTCCGGGGGACCTACGAGCAGTACTTC. Protein: CSVYLRGTYEQYF.

The J gene is TRBJ2-6, the V gene TRBV6-6, with 10 bases aligning to TRBD1. The CDR3 length is 18 residues. Per the germline V gene, CDR1 is MNHNY and CDR2 is SVGAGI (reference sequence). The ends lost 5 bases at V and 4 bases at J; junction bases unmatched: 11. Here the CDR3 DNA reads TGTGCCAGCAGTCCCCGGGACAGGGGTACATTCGGGGCCAACGTCCTGACTTTC. It yields the protein CASSPRDRGTFGANVLTF.

V gene TRBV2 combines with J gene TRBJ1-1; D may be TRBD1 (5 bases). From germline, CDR1 is SNHLY and CDR2 FYNNEI. This CDR3 contains 13 residues. Trimming took 2 bases from V and 4 from J, leaving 8 bases between them. The CDR3 DNA is TGTGCCAGCAGTGAATTGGGGCTCACTGAAGCTTTCTTT. Its protein product is CASSELGLTEAFF. The full variable domain, with the rest looked up from reference TRBV2 and TRBJ1-1, is EPEVTQTPSHQVTQMGQEVILRCVPISNHLYFYWYRQILGQKVEFLVSFYNNEISEKSEIFDDQFSVERPDGSNFTLKIRSTKLEDSAMYFCASSELGLTEAFFGQGTRLTVV.

The DNA of the CDR3 is TGTGCCAGCAGTCCACTAGCGGGGGGCCCAGATACGCAGTATTTT. Translated, it gives CASSPLAGGPDTQYF. The chain carries TRBV7-3 and TRBJ2-3; 12 bases are a match to TRBD2. Trimming took 6 bases from V and 4 from J; bases not matched to a gene: 5. Germline V gene lookup returns CDR1 SGHTA and CDR2 FQGTGA. This CDR3 has 15 residues.

V and J are TRBV19 and TRBJ2-7; D gene uncertain. Looked up from germline, CDR1 is LNHDA and CDR2 is SQIVND (reference sequence). Trimming shortened V by 3 bases and J by 6 bases, and 9 bases separated the two germline ends. The CDR3 has 12 amino acids. The CDR3 DNA reads TGTGCCAGTAGTATTGCGAGAGGCGAGCAGTACTTC. Translated, it gives CASSIARGEQYF.

The gene calls are TRBV4-2 and TRBJ1-5; D not certain. The CDR3 is 16 residues long. The germline CDR1 and CDR2 sequences are LGHNA and YNFKEQ. V shed 0 bases and J shed 6 bases, with 15 bases lying between them. The CDR3 is CASSQDSRIQAQPQHF. The CDR3 DNA follows: TGTGCCAGCAGCCAAGATTCCAGGATTCAGGCTCAGCCCCAGCATTTT.

The sample holds one count of this clone. This chain links TRBV4-2 with TRBJ1-1; no clear D gene. Trimming took off 0 bases at V and 0 bases at J, with 5 bases between the two ends. Germline V gene lookup returns CDR1 LGHNA and CDR2 YNFKEQ. CDR3 size: 14 residues. Here the CDR3 DNA reads TGTGCCAGCAGCCAAGATCGTATGAACACTGAAGCTTTCTTT. Translation: CASSQDRMNTEAFF.

V is TRBV6-5 and J is TRBJ2-7; D may be TRBD1 (6 bases). Trimming left V 0 bases short and J 3 bases short, with 12 bases between. CDR1 and CDR2 from the germline V gene are MNHEY and SVGAGI. This CDR3 is built from 15 residues. The CDR3 here is CASSYSPGESYEQYF. The CDR3 region has the DNA TGTGCCAGCAGTTACTCGCCAGGGGAAAGCTACGAGCAGTACTTC.

The gene calls are TRBV7-9 and TRBJ1-2; D unclear. V was pared by 3 bases and J by 4 bases, with 12 bases between. The CDR3 covers 14 residues. Germline values: CDR1 SEHNR, CDR2 FQNEAQ (reference sequence). CDR3 in amino acids: CASSFVGGPYGYTF. CDR3 sequence (DNA): TGTGCCAGCAGCTTCGTCGGCGGCCCCTATGGCTACACCTTC.

The table lists this clone with a count of one. The chain couples TRBV19 to TRBJ2-1; 7 nucleotides agree with TRBD1. J was trimmed by 1 base and V by 6 bases; bases with no gene match: 6. This CDR3 comprises 15 residues. Germline V lookup: CDR1 LNHDA, CDR2 SQIVND (reference sequence). CDR3 in DNA: TGTGCCAGTAGCACGACAGGGTGGTCCTACAATGAGCAGTTCTTC. Its protein is CASSTTGWSYNEQFF.

The CDR3 nucleotides read TGTGCCAGCTCACTAGAGGCGGCCGGGGAGCTGTTTTTT. Translation: CASSLEAAGELFF. The chain has TRBV18 and TRBJ2-2; D unresolved. The CDR3 sequence is 13 residues long. Between the trimmed V and J ends, which lost 4 bases and 6 bases, there was a span of 9 bases. Germline loops: CDR1 KGHSH, CDR2 LQKENI. Based on the CDR3 plus reference TRBV18 and TRBJ2-2, the full variable domain is NAGVMQNPRHLVRRRGQEARLRCSPMKGHSHVYWYRQLPEEGLKFMVYLQKENIIDESGMPKERFSAEFPKEGPSILRIQQVVRGDSAAYFCASSLEAAGELFFGEGSRLTVL.

The V gene is TRBV6-5, the J gene TRBJ1-2; 7 nucleotides match TRBD1. CDR1 MNHEY and CDR2 SVGAGI come from the germline V gene. The CDR3 sequence is 13 residues long. Trimming removed 3 bases from V and 8 bases from J; junction bases left unmatched: 6. In DNA form, the CDR3 reads TGTGCCAGCAGTTATGTGACAGGGCAGGGCTACACCTTC. It yields the protein CASSYVTGQGYTF.

The V and J genes are TRBV14 and TRBJ2-5, with D possibly being TRBD2 (6 bases). With 5 bases removed from V and 0 bases from J, the gap between germline ends came to 10 bases. The CDR3 sequence is 14 residues long. CDR1 is SGHDN, CDR2 FVKESK, per germline. The CDR3 coding sequence is TGTGCCAGCAGCGGCCGGGACTACCAAGAGACCCAGTACTTC. It translates to CASSGRDYQETQYF.

The CDR3 region is CATRDRINEKLFF. In nucleotides, the CDR3 is TGTGCCACTCGGGACAGAATAAATGAAAAACTGTTTTTT. The V call is TRBV19, the J call TRBJ1-4, with 7 bases matching TRBD1. The CDR3 spans 13 residues. With 10 bases clipped from V and 5 bases from J, the junction kept 7 bases outside the gene matches. Germline V gene data show CDR1 as LNHDA and CDR2 as SQIVND (reference sequence). The whole variable domain, filled in from reference TRBV19 and TRBJ1-4, reads DGGITQSPKYLFRKEGQNVTLSCEQNLNHDAMYWYRQDPGQGLRLIYYSQIVNDFQKGDIAEGYSVSREKKESFPLTVTSAQKNPTAFYLCATRDRINEKLFFGSGTQLSVL.

The gene calls are TRBV2 and TRBJ1-4; D call uncertain. This CDR3 comprises 11 residues. Germline assignment: CDR1 SNHLY and CDR2 FYNNEI. V was cut by 5 bases and J by 9 bases, with 7 bases left in between. The CDR3 here is CASSNHKKLFF. CDR3 in DNA: TGTGCCAGCAGTAACCACAAAAAACTGTTTTTT.

The chain joins TRBV30 to TRBJ2-1; D might be TRBD2 (7 bases). The CDR3 is 15 residues long. The germline V gene encodes CDR1 GTSNPN and CDR2 SVGIG (reference sequence). Trimming took 0 bases from V and 9 from J, leaving 18 bases between them. For the CDR3, the DNA is TGTGCCTGGAGTGTACGAGGGGGGGCCTTGTTTGAGCAGTTCTTC. Its protein product is CAWSVRGGALFEQFF.